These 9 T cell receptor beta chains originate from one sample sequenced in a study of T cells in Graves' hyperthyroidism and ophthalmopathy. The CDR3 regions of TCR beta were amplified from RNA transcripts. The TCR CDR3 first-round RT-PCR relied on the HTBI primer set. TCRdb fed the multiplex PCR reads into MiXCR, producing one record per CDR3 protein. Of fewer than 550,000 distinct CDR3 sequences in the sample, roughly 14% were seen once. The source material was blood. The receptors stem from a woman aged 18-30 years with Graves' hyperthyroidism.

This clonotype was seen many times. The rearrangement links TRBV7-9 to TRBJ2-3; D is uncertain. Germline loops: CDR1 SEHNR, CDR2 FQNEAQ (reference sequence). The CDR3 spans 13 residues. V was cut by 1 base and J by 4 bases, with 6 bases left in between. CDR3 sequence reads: CASSLDGADTQYF. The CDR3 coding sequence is TGTGCCAGCAGCTTAGATGGGGCAGATACGCAGTATTTT. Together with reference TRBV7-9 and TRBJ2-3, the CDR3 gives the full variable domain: DTGVSQNPRHKITKRGQNVTFRCDPISEHNRLYWYRQTLGQGPEFLTYFQNEAQLEKSRLLSDRFSAERPKGSFSTLEIQRTEQGDSAMYLCASSLDGADTQYFGPGTRLTVL.

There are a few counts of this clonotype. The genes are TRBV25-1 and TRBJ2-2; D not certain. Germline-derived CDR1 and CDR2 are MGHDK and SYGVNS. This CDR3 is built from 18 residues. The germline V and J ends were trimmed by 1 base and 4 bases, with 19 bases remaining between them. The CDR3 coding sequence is TGTGCCAGCAGTGAATCCAAGTTCAGGCAGACCTTCACCGGGGAGCTGTTTTTT. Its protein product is CASSESKFRQTFTGELFF.

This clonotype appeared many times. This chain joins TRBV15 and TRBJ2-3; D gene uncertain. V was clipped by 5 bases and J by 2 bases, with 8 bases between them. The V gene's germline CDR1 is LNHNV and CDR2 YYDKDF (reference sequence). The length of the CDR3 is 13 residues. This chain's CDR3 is CATSGFFTDTQYF. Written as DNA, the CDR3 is TGTGCCACCAGCGGGTTCTTCACAGATACGCAGTATTTT.

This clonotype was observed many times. The DNA of the CDR3 is TGCAGCGCTCGCCCGCAGGAACAGGGGGCGAGTAACTATGGCTACACCTTC. It translates to CSARPQEQGASNYGYTF. The chain combines TRBV29-1 with TRBJ1-2; TRBD1 matches 9 bases. This CDR3 contains 17 residues. Germline V gene sequence: CDR1 SQVTM, CDR2 ANQGSEA. V shed 7 bases and J 1 base; nucleotides not matched to a gene: 16.

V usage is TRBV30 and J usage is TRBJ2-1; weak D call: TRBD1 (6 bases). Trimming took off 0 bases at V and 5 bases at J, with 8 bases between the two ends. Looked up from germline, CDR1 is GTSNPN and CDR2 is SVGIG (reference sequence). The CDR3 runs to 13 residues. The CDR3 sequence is CAWSVQGNNEQFF. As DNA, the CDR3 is TGTGCCTGGAGTGTACAGGGTAACAATGAGCAGTTCTTC.

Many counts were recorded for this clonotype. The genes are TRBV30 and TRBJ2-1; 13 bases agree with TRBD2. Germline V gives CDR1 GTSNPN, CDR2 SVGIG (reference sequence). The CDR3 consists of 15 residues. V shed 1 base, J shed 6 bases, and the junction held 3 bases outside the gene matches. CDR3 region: CAWSELAGGPNEQFF. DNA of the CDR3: TGTGCCTGGAGTGAACTAGCGGGGGGGCCCAATGAGCAGTTCTTC.

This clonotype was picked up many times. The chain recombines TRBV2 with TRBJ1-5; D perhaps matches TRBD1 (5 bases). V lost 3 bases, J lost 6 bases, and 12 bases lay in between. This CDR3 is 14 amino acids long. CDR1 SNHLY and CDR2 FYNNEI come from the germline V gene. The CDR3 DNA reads TGTGCCAGCAGTGAGGGGCAGGGTGGTCAGCCCCAGCATTTT. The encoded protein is CASSEGQGGQPQHF.

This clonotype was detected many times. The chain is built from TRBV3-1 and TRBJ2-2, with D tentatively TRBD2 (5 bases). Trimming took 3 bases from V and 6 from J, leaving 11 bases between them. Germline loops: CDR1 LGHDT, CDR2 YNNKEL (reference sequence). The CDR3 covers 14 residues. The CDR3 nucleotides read TGTGCCAGCAGCCAGCCCACTAGAGCCGGGGAGCTGTTTTTT. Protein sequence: CASSQPTRAGELFF.

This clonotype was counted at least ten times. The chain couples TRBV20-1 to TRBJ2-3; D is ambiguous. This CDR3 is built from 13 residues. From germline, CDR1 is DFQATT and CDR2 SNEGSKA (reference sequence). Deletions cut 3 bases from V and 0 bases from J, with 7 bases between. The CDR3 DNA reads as TGCAGTGCTAGGATGGGGAGCACAGATACGCAGTATTTT. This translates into CSARMGSTDTQYF.